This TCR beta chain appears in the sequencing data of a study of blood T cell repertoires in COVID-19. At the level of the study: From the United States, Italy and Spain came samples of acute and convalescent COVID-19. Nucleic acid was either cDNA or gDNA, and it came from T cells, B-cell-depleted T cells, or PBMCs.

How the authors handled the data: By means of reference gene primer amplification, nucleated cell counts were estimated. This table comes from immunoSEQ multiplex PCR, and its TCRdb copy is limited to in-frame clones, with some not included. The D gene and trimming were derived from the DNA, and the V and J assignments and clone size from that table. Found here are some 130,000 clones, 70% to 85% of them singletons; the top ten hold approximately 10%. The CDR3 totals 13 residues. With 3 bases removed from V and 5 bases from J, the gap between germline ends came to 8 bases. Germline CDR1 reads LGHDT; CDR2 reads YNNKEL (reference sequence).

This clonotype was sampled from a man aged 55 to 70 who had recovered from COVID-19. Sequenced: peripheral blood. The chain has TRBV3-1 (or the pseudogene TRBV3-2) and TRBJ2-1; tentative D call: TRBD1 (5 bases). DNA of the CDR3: TGTGCCAGCAGCCAGGGGCCTAACAATGAGCAGTTCTTC. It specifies CASSQGPNNEQFF.